This is a list of T cell receptor beta chains from one sample in a study of shared clonotypes between healthy human individuals. Profiling relied on immunoSEQ multiplex PCR, and the TCRdb table lists in-frame clones only, not all of them. The table lists 2 million to 2.5 million clones, about 95% of them singletons, with roughly 0.13% in the top ten. Sequencing input: naive CD4+ T cells sorted from blood. The source of these receptors is a man aged 18 to 35 in good health. CDR3s include the opening cysteine and the closing phenylalanine or tryptophan. D genes are given only for firm matches. Clone size is not always given. Where it is, it says once, few, many or a class for expanded clones.

cdr3_nt cdr3_aa v_call d_call clone_size j_call
TGCGCCAGCAGCCGGCCATTACAGGGGGTTAACACCGGGGAGCTGTTTTTT CASSRPLQGVNTGELFF TRBV5-1 TRBD1 NA TRBJ2-2
TGTGCCAGCAGTGTTGGGATCATTAGCTCTGGAAACACCATATATTTT CASSVGIISSGNTIYF TRBV25-1 NA NA TRBJ1-3
TGTGCCAGCAGTTGGACCGACTCTGGAAACACCATATATTTT CASSWTDSGNTIYF TRBV28 NA NA TRBJ1-3
TGTGCCAGCAGTTACACCTTAAGAGAAATTTACGAGCAGTACTTC CASSYTLREIYEQYF TRBV6-9 NA NA TRBJ2-7
TGCGCCAGCAGCCAACCGACTAGCGGGAGGGCCAATGAGCAGTTCTTC CASSQPTSGRANEQFF TRBV4-3 TRBD2 NA TRBJ2-1
TGTGCCAGCAGCCAATACTCTGGACCAAGTTCCTACGAGCAGTACTTC CASSQYSGPSSYEQYF TRBV7-9 NA NA TRBJ2-7
TGTGCCAGCAGCGCCGGGACAGGAGGTACCTACGAGCAGTACTTC CASSAGTGGTYEQYF TRBV7-6 TRBD1 NA TRBJ2-7
TGCGCCAGCAGCCAAGATGACCGGGGGGGTACCTACAATGAGCAGTTCTTC CASSQDDRGGTYNEQFF TRBV4-1 TRBD2 NA TRBJ2-1
TGTGCCAGCAGCACCGGGCCACCTGTAGAGCAGTACTTC CASSTGPPVEQYF TRBV6-1 NA NA TRBJ2-7
TGTGCCACCGAAGGACGTGCGAACACCGGGGAGCTGTTTTTT CATEGRANTGELFF TRBV2 NA NA TRBJ2-2
TGTGCCTGGAGTCGGGCGGGAGGCCCCACCTACGAGCAGTACTTC CAWSRAGGPTYEQYF TRBV30 TRBD2 NA TRBJ2-7
TGCGCCAGCAGCCAAGTGGAGAACAGGGGTCGAGAAAAACTGTTTTTT CASSQVENRGREKLFF TRBV4-1 TRBD1 NA TRBJ1-4
TGTGCCAGTAGTAATAGCGGGGCTCGCCGACACGAGCAGTACTTC CASSNSGARRHEQYF TRBV19 TRBD2 NA TRBJ2-7
TGTGCCAGCAGTTTCCTCAGGGTGGAGGGCACAGATACGCAGTATTTT CASSFLRVEGTDTQYF TRBV6-6 NA NA TRBJ2-3
TGTGCCTGCGGGACAGGGGGCCGAGGAAACACCATATATTTT CACGTGGRGNTIYF TRBV30 TRBD1 NA TRBJ1-3
TGTGCCAGCAGCCCGGGACAGTCCTACGAGCAGTACTTC CASSPGQSYEQYF TRBV2 TRBD1 NA TRBJ2-7
TGTGCCAGCAGCGCGACAGGGGGAATCTATGGCTACACCTTC CASSATGGIYGYTF TRBV5-8 TRBD1 once TRBJ1-2
TGTGCCAGCAGATTTGGCAGCTCCTACGAGCAGTACTTC CASRFGSSYEQYF TRBV6-5 NA NA TRBJ2-7